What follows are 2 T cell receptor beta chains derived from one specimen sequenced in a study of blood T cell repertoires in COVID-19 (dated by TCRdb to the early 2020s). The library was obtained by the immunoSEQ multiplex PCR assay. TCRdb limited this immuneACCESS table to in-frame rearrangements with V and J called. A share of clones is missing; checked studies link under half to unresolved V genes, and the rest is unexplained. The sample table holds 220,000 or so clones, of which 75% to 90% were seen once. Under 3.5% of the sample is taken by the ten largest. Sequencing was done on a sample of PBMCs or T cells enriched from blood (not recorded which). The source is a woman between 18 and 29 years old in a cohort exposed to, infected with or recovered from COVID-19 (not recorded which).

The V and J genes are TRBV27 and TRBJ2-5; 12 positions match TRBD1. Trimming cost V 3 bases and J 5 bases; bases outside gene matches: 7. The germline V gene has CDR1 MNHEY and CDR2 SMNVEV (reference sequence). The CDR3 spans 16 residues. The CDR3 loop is CASSFAGQGAGETQYF. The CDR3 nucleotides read TGTGCCAGCAGTTTCGCGGGACAGGGGGCTGGGGAGACCCAGTACTTC.

CDR3 protein: CASSVGGSGRETYEQYF. CDR3 bases: TGTGCCAGCAGCGTAGGGGGTAGCGGGAGGGAGACGTACGAGCAGTACTTC. The chain combines TRBV9 with TRBJ2-7; the match to TRBD2 covers 11 bases. Germline CDR1 SGDLS, CDR2 YYNGEE. This CDR3 contains 17 residues. Trimming removed 0 bases from V and 4 bases from J; junction bases left unmatched: 9.